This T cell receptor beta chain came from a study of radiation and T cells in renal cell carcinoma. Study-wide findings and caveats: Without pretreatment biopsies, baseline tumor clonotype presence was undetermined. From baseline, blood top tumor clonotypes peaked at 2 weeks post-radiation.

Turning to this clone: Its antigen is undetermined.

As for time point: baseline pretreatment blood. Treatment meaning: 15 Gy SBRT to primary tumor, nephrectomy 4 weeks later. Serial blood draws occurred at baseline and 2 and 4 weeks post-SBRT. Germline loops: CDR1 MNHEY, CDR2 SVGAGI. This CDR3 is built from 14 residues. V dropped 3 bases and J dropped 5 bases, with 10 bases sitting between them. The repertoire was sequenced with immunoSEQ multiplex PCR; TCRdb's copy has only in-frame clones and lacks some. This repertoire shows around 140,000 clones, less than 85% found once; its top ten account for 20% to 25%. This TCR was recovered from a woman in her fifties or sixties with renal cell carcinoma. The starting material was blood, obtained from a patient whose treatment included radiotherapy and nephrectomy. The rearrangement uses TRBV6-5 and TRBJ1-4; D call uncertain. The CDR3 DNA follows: TGTGCCAGCAGTTATTTCGACAAAAATGAAAAACTGTTTTTT. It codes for CASSYFDKNEKLFF.